The rows below give T cell receptor beta chains drawn from one sample of a study of PD-1 blockade in classical Hodgkin lymphoma. Profiling relied on immunoSEQ multiplex PCR, and the TCRdb table lists in-frame clones only, not all of them. The data show 20,000 to 25,000 clones, roughly three quarters seen once. The sample here was peripheral blood mononuclear cells (PBMCs), taken before the fourth cycle of nivolumab. These receptors originate from a human donor with classical Hodgkin lymphoma. Each CDR3 is given with its conserved first and last residue.

J | V | length | CDR3
TRBJ1-6 | TRBV5-1 | 15 | CASSPGRRYNSPLHF
TRBJ2-5 | TRBV7-9 | 16 | CASSPVLAGDKETQYF
TRBJ1-1 | TRBV9 | 14 | CASSVGTTNTEAFF
TRBJ1-5 | TRBV19 | 16 | CASSSSGTVFNQPQHF
TRBJ2-1 | TRBV5-8 | 15 | CASSNQGASYNEQFF
TRBJ2-5 | TRBV7-2 | 15 | CASSADQGGQETQYF
TRBJ2-3 | TRBV4-1 | 15 | CASSPVASVTDTQYF
TRBJ1-1 | TRBV5-8 | 11 | CASSLWTEAFF
TRBJ2-2 | TRBV5-6 | 15 | CASSSLVRGTGELFF
TRBJ1-1 | TRBV5-1 | 14 | CASSRETMNTEAFF
TRBJ1-1 | TRBV6-5 | 14 | CASSLGRLNTEAFF
TRBJ1-5 | TRBV28 | 13 | CASSPLSAQPQHF
TRBJ2-5 | TRBV28 | 11 | CASGGEETQYF
TRBJ2-5 | TRBV5-1 | 14 | CASSLARQKETQYF
TRBJ1-3 | TRBV5-4 | 15 | CASSTTGSAGNTIYF
TRBJ1-5 | TRBV6-1 | 13 | CASSEPFASPQHF
TRBJ2-3 | TRBV28 | 13 | CASNRNLRDTQYF
TRBJ2-3 | TRBV11-2 | 18 | CASSLDPAGAKGTDTQYF
TRBJ1-1 | TRBV4-2 | 15 | CASSQDAGPNTEAFF
TRBJ2-1 | TRBV6-1 | 15 | CASSIGQLSYNEQFF
TRBJ2-7 | TRBV5-6 | 12 | CASSWSMSEQYF
TRBJ2-2 | TRBV21-1 | 16 | CASSYVLTGLTGELFF
TRBJ2-7 | TRBV6-6 | 15 | CASSYSRTGTYEQYF